This record concerns one T cell receptor beta chain sequence. The record originates from a study of blood T cell repertoires in COVID-19. Profiling relied on immunoSEQ multiplex PCR, and the TCRdb table lists in-frame clones only, not all of them. The repertoire includes over 100,000 clones, 85% to 90% of them detected once, and 11% sits in the top ten. J gave up 6 bases and V 0 bases, and 11 bases lay outside the gene matches. The length of the CDR3 is 18 residues. Looked up from germline, CDR1 is SGDLS and CDR2 is YYNGEE. This receptor was obtained from a man older than 75 with acute or convalescent COVID-19. The sample comprised peripheral blood. This chain uses TRBV9 with TRBJ2-1; 11 bases line up with TRBD2. CDR3 sequence: CASSVDLRGGTSGNEQFF. CDR3 in DNA: TGTGCCAGCAGCGTAGATCTGAGAGGGGGGACTAGCGGCAATGAGCAGTTCTTC.